The entry below gives a single T cell receptor beta chain sequence along with its context. What it binds is not known. Primers for the PCR totalled 60 Vbeta and 13 Jbeta. Generated by immunoSEQ multiplex PCR, the TCRdb table keeps only in-frame clones and is missing some. The table lists approximately 290,000 clones, 80% of them singletons, with about 0.28% in the top ten. This sample was taken from a study of cytomegalovirus exposure and HLA in healthy donors. Whole-study findings and limits: For presence/absence analyses, sequencing depth was assumed to be roughly uniform across donors. Some V segments (TRBV6-2 and TRBV6-3 among them) were excluded as indistinguishable. Later analysis showed most CMV-associated TCR beta chains appearing HLA-restricted.

V was clipped by 1 base and J by 0 bases, with 22 bases between them. The CDR3 is made up of 21 amino acids. Per the germline V gene, CDR1 is LGHNA and CDR2 is YNFKEQ. The TCR was taken from a girl aged 2-10 years in good health and CMV-seronegative. The specimen sequenced was PBMCs. The J gene is TRBJ2-6, the V gene TRBV4-2, with D perhaps TRBD2 (6 bases). In DNA, the CDR3 is TGTGCCAGCAGCCAAGCGATAGCGGATTCCATAAAGTACTCTGGGGCCAACGTCCTGACTTTC. Translated, it gives CASSQAIADSIKYSGANVLTF.